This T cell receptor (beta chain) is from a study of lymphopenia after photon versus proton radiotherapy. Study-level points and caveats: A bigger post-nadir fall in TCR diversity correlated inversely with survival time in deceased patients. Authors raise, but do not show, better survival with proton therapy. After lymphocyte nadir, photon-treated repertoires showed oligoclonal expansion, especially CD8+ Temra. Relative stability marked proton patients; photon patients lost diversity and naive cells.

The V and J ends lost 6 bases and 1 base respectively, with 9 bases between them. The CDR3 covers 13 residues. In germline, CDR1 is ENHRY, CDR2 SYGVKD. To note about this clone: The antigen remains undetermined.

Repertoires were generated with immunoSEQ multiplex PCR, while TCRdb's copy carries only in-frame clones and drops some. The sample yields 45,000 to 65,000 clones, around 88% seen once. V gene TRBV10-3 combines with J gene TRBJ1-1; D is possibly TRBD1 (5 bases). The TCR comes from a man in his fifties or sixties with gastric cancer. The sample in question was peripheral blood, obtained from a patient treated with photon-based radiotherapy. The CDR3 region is CAIRRDRNTEAFF. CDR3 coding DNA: TGTGCCATCAGGCGGGACCGGAACACTGAAGCTTTCTTT.